These 24 T cell receptor beta chains share one sample of origin, sequenced in a study of identifying expanded T cells in peripheral blood (dated by TCRdb to between 2018 and 2021). Library preparation employed the immunoSEQ multiplex PCR assay. What TCRdb holds here is the immuneACCESS table cut down to in-frame rearrangements. Part of the clones is not present; checked against another copy, under half of the missing clones reflect an unresolved V gene, and the others are unexplained. Recorded for this sample are 80,000 to 90,000 clones; 86% of them occurred a single time. Around 6% of the sample rests with the top ten. The sequenced sample consisted of blood. Source of these receptors: a person aged 18-70 years in good health.

The J gene is TRBJ1-3, the V gene TRBV6-5; D possibly corresponds to TRBD1 (5 bases). Trimming shortened V by 6 bases and J by 4 bases, and 16 bases separated the two germline ends. Germline CDR1 MNHEY, CDR2 SVGAGI. The CDR3 is made up of 15 amino acids. For the CDR3, the DNA is TGTGCCAGCAGACCCTGGGACCGCCCGGGAAACACCATATATTTT. Amino acid sequence: CASRPWDRPGNTIYF.

This chain joins TRBV11-2 and TRBJ2-7; no definite D call. The V gene lost 0 bases and the J gene lost 5 bases, with 11 bases spanning the gap. The CDR3 is made up of 14 amino acids. Germline V gene data show CDR1 as SGHAT and CDR2 as FQNNGV. CDR3 sequence reads: CASSLEPKGHEQYF. The CDR3 DNA sequence: TGTGCCAGCAGCTTAGAACCCAAGGGCCACGAGCAGTACTTC.

The V and J genes are TRBV6-5 and TRBJ1-1, with 10 bases lining up with TRBD1. The V and J ends lost 4 bases and 10 bases, in that order; junction bases with no gene match: 12. The V gene's germline CDR1 is MNHEY and CDR2 SVGAGI. The CDR3 has 15 residues. Here the CDR3 reads CASSSRDRGVGGAFF. CDR3 nucleotide sequence: TGTGCCAGCAGTTCGAGGGACAGGGGCGTTGGGGGAGCTTTCTTT.

The V call is TRBV5-6, the J call TRBJ1-2; 12 positions match TRBD1. The CDR3 contains 15 residues. The V gene end was trimmed by 5 bases and the J gene end by 8 bases; junction bases not matched to a gene: 10. In germline, CDR1 is SGHDT, CDR2 YYEEEE. CDR3 in amino acids: CASRFPGDRGQGYTF. CDR3 nucleotides: TGTGCCAGCAGATTTCCCGGGGACAGGGGGCAAGGCTACACCTTC. Looking up the rest from reference TRBV5-6 and TRBJ1-2 gives the full variable domain: DAGVTQSPTHLIKTRGQQVTLRCSPKSGHDTVSWYQQALGQGPQFIFQYYEEEERQRGNFPDRFSGHQFPNYSSELNVNALLLGDSALYLCASRFPGDRGQGYTFGSGTRLTVV.

The CDR3 DNA reads as TGTGCCAGCAGCTTAGGCTACAGAGTGAGCGAATCCGATACGCAGTATTTT. Its protein product is CASSLGYRVSESDTQYF. The chain employs TRBV7-9 and TRBJ2-3; D is ambiguous. The CDR3 has 17 residues. The V gene lost 1 base and the J gene lost 6 bases, with 20 bases spanning the gap. Per the germline V gene, CDR1 is SEHNR and CDR2 is FQNEAQ (reference sequence).

The rearrangement joins TRBV11-2 to TRBJ1-6; no firm D call. The CDR3 has 15 residues. V shed 5 bases and J shed 6 bases, with 14 bases lying between them. The germline CDR1 and CDR2 sequences are SGHAT and FQNNGV. This CDR3 is CASSPTAGSNSPLHF. The CDR3 nucleotides are TGTGCCAGCAGCCCAACGGCGGGGTCTAATTCACCCCTCCACTTT. The entire variable domain, with the rest obtained from reference TRBV11-2 and TRBJ1-6, is as follows: EAGVAQSPRYKIIEKRQSVAFWCNPISGHATLYWYQQILGQGPKLLIQFQNNGVVDDSQLPKDRFSAERLKGVDSTLKIQPAKLEDSAVYLCASSPTAGSNSPLHFGNGTRLTVT.

The chain employs TRBV30 and TRBJ1-5; D is undetermined. Germline V gives CDR1 GTSNPN, CDR2 SVGIG (reference sequence). This CDR3 is built from 13 residues. V was trimmed by 0 bases and J by 3 bases, leaving 6 bases between them. The CDR3 bases are TGTGCCTGGAGTGTAGGTGTCAATCAGCCCCAGCATTTT. Protein: CAWSVGVNQPQHF. The entire variable domain, with the rest obtained from reference TRBV30 and TRBJ1-5, is as follows: SQTIHQWPATLVQPVGSPLSLECTVEGTSNPNLYWYRQAAGRGLQLLFYSVGIGQISSEVPQNLSASRPQDRQFILSSKKLLLSDSGFYLCAWSVGVNQPQHFGDGTRLSIL.

This clone has a single count. The CDR3 region is CASSPQQELLYGYTF. DNA of the CDR3: TGTGCCAGCTCACCACAACAGGAACTCCTCTATGGCTACACCTTC. The chain carries TRBV18 and TRBJ1-2, with D possibly being TRBD1 (5 bases). The length of the CDR3 is 15 residues. In germline, CDR1 is KGHSH, CDR2 LQKENI. V dropped 1 base and J dropped 4 bases, with 13 bases sitting between them.

The rearrangement links TRBV19 to TRBJ2-1; D might be TRBD1 (6 bases). Looked up from germline, CDR1 is LNHDA and CDR2 is SQIVND (reference sequence). Trimming took off 10 bases at V and 7 bases at J, with 20 bases between the two ends. There are 14 residues in the CDR3. DNA for the CDR3: TGTGCCACCAAGGGGGACCGTCGACTAAATGAGCAGTTCTTC. As protein: CATKGDRRLNEQFF.

The chain joins TRBV6-5 to TRBJ1-1; D remains ambiguous. V lost 0 bases and J 0 bases, leaving 8 bases between the germline ends. The germline CDR1 and CDR2 sequences are MNHEY and SVGAGI. This CDR3 is 15 amino acids long. The CDR3 loop is CASSYSENMNTEAFF. Here the CDR3 DNA reads TGTGCCAGCAGTTACTCTGAAAACATGAACACTGAAGCTTTCTTT.

This chain joins TRBV28 and TRBJ2-3; D is ambiguous. This CDR3 region has 13 residues. The germline CDR1 and CDR2 sequences are MDHEN and SYDVKM. V lost 6 bases and J lost 2, with 9 bases in between. The CDR3 bases are TGTGCCAGCAGAAGCCCAGTCACAGATACGCAGTATTTT. It yields the protein CASRSPVTDTQYF. The complete variable domain, with remaining parts taken from reference TRBV28 and TRBJ2-3, reads DVKVTQSSRYLVKRTGEKVFLECVQDMDHENMFWYRQDPGLGLRLIYFSYDVKMKEKGDIPEGYSVSREKKERFSLILESASTNQTSMYLCASRSPVTDTQYFGPGTRLTVL.

The J gene is TRBJ1-1, the V gene TRBV10-2, with 7 nucleotides matching TRBD1. J lost 4 bases, V lost 6 bases, and 5 bases had no gene match. This CDR3 is built from 13 residues. Germline CDR1 WSHSY, CDR2 SAAADI. This CDR3 reads CASSQTGLTEAFF. DNA for the CDR3: TGCGCCAGCAGCCAGACAGGGCTCACTGAAGCTTTCTTT.

The V and J genes are TRBV19 and TRBJ1-5, with a weak D call TRBD1 (5 bases). Germline V gives CDR1 LNHDA, CDR2 SQIVND (reference sequence). CDR3 size: 13 residues. The V and J ends lost 3 bases and 7 bases respectively, with 10 bases between them. CDR3 amino acids: CASSIGRVQPQHF. The CDR3 DNA sequence: TGTGCCAGTAGTATTGGCAGGGTACAGCCCCAGCATTTT.

The chain recombines TRBV19 with TRBJ2-5; TRBD2 matches at 11 bases. Germline V gene data show CDR1 as LNHDA and CDR2 as SQIVND (reference sequence). This CDR3 is built from 16 residues. V was pared by 5 bases and J by 3 bases, with 8 bases of the junction left unmatched. The CDR3 sequence: CASSLRLAGPKETQYF. The CDR3, as DNA: TGTGCCAGTAGTCTAAGACTAGCGGGGCCTAAAGAGACCCAGTACTTC. The whole variable domain, filled in from reference TRBV19 and TRBJ2-5, reads DGGITQSPKYLFRKEGQNVTLSCEQNLNHDAMYWYRQDPGQGLRLIYYSQIVNDFQKGDIAEGYSVSREKKESFPLTVTSAQKNPTAFYLCASSLRLAGPKETQYFGPGTRLLVL.

This clone was observed a single time. This chain joins TRBV5-6 and TRBJ1-1; no clear D gene. CDR3 size: 13 residues. V was clipped by 2 bases and J by 10 bases, with 15 bases between them. Germline V gives CDR1 SGHDT, CDR2 YYEEEE. The CDR3 spells CASSFAGRKGAFF. CDR3 in DNA: TGTGCCAGCAGCTTTGCTGGGAGAAAGGGAGCTTTCTTT. Together with reference TRBV5-6 and TRBJ1-1, the CDR3 gives the full variable domain: DAGVTQSPTHLIKTRGQQVTLRCSPKSGHDTVSWYQQALGQGPQFIFQYYEEEERQRGNFPDRFSGHQFPNYSSELNVNALLLGDSALYLCASSFAGRKGAFFGQGTRLTVV.

The J gene is TRBJ2-7, the V gene TRBV18; 11 nucleotides agree with TRBD2. This CDR3 comprises 16 residues. Per germline, CDR1 KGHSH and CDR2 LQKENI. J lost 6 bases, V lost 2 bases, and 9 bases had no gene match. In nucleotides, the CDR3 is TGTGCCAGCTCACCAAGGAGCACTAGCGGGGGCCTCGAGCAGTACTTC. Encoded protein: CASSPRSTSGGLEQYF.

The rearrangement joins TRBV5-1 to TRBJ1-5, with D unresolved. Germline assignment: CDR1 SGHRS and CDR2 YFSETQ. V lost 0 bases and J lost 7, with 14 bases in between. CDR3 length: 15 amino acids. The CDR3 sequence is CASSLVPASGQPQHF. The DNA for the CDR3 is TGCGCCAGCAGCTTGGTTCCAGCCTCGGGGCAGCCCCAGCATTTT.

V usage is TRBV7-9 and J usage is TRBJ2-3, with 7 bases lining up with TRBD1. CDR1 and CDR2 (germline): SEHNR, FQNEAQ (reference sequence). The CDR3 sequence is 15 residues long. The junction had 8 bases not matched to a gene; V was cut back by 5 bases and J by 3 bases. The CDR3 is CASSSERGRTDTQYF. The CDR3 DNA is TGTGCCAGCAGCAGTGAGAGGGGGCGGACAGATACGCAGTATTTT.

This chain connects TRBV4-3 to TRBJ2-7; 8 positions match TRBD1. Germline CDR1 and CDR2: LGHNA and YSLEER. This CDR3 has 15 residues. V shed 0 bases and J 2 bases; nucleotides not matched to a gene: 3. CDR3 bases: TGCGCCAGCAGCCAAGATCAGACAGGGGCCTACGAGCAGTACTTC. Protein product: CASSQDQTGAYEQYF.

This sequence joins TRBV7-9 and TRBJ2-3; D remains ambiguous. CDR3 length: 12 amino acids. The V gene lost 1 base and the J gene lost 6 bases, with 5 bases spanning the gap. Germline V gives CDR1 SEHNR, CDR2 FQNEAQ (reference sequence). CDR3 nucleotide sequence: TGTGCCAGCAGCTTAGGATGGGATACGCAGTATTTT. This codes for CASSLGWDTQYF.

The rearrangement links TRBV4-1 to TRBJ2-2, with 9 bases matching TRBD1. Germline CDR1 MGHRA, CDR2 YSYEKL. The V and J ends lost 4 bases and 5 bases, in that order; junction bases with no gene match: 14. The CDR3 covers 18 residues. The CDR3 loop is CASSLTGPRQGGTGELFF. In DNA, the CDR3 is TGCGCCAGCAGCCTCACGGGCCCCCGACAGGGGGGAACCGGGGAGCTGTTTTTT.

The chain employs TRBV4-3 and TRBJ2-2; 8 nucleotides line up with TRBD2. CDR1 LGHNA and CDR2 YSLEER come from the germline V gene. The CDR3 runs 18 residues. The trim removed 0 bases at V and 4 bases at J, leaving 10 bases unmatched. Here the CDR3 DNA reads TGCGCCAGCAGCCAAGAGAACAGCGGGGGACAACCCACCGGGGAGCTGTTTTTT. This gives the protein CASSQENSGGQPTGELFF.

J is TRBJ1-5 and V is TRBV6-1; TRBD1 is a possible D gene (5 bases). The CDR3 is 17 residues long. V lost 0 bases and J 3 bases, leaving 15 bases between the germline ends. From germline, CDR1 is MNHNS and CDR2 SASEGT. The CDR3 reads CASSEAAGRGVNQPQHF. The CDR3 DNA reads TGTGCCAGCAGTGAAGCGGCGGGACGGGGGGTCAATCAGCCCCAGCATTTT.

The chain links TRBV29-1 to TRBJ1-2, with 7 bases that match TRBD1. The CDR3 contains 12 residues. Germline V gene sequence: CDR1 SQVTM, CDR2 ANQGSEA. V lost 4 bases and J lost 11; bases outside the gene matches: 10. The CDR3 region has the DNA TGCAGCGTTGGGGAGACAGGGCGAGTTTACACCTTC. This translates into CSVGETGRVYTF.